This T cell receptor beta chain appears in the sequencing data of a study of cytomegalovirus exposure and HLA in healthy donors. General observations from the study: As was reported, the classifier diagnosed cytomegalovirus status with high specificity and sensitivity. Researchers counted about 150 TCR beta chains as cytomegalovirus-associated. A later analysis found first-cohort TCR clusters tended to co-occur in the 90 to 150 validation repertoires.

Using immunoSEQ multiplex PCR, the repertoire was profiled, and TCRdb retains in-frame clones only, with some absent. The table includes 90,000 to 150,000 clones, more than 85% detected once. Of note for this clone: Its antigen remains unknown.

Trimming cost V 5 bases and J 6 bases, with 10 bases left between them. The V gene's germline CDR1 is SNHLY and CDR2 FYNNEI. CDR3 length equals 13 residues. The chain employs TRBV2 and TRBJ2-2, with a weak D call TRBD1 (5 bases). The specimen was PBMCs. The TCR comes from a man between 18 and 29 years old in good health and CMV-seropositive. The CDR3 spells CASSTQGAGELFF. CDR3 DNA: TGTGCCAGCAGTACCCAGGGTGCCGGGGAGCTGTTTTTT.